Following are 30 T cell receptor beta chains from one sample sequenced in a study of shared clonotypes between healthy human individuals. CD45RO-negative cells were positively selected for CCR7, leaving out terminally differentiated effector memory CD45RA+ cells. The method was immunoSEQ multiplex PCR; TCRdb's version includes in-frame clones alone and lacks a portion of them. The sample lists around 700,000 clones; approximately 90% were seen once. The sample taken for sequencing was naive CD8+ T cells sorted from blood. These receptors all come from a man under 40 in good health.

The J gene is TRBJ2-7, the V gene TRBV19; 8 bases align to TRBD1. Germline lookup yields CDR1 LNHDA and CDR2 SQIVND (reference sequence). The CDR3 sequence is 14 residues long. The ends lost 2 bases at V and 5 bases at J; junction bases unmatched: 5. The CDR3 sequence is CASSILQGANEQYF. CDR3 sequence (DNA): TGTGCCAGTAGTATACTTCAGGGGGCTAACGAGCAGTACTTC.

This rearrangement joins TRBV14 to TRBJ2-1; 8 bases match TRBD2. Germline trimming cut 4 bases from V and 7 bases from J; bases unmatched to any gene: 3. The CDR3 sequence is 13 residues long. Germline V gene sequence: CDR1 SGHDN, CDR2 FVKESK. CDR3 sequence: CASSPQRENEQFF. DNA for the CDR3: TGTGCCAGCAGCCCCCAGCGGGAGAATGAGCAGTTCTTC.

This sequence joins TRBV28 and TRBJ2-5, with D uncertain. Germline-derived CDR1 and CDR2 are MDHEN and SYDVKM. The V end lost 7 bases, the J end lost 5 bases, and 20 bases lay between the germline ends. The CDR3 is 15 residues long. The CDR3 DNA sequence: TGTGCCAGCACTGTTGCAGCCTCCTCCGGGGAGACCCAGTACTTC. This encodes CASTVAASSGETQYF.

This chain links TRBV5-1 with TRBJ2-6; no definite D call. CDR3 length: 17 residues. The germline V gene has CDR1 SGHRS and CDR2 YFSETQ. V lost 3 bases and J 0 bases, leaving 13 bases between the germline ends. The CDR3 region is CASSSSMADSGANVLTF. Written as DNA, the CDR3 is TGCGCCAGCAGCTCGTCCATGGCTGACTCTGGGGCCAACGTCCTGACTTTC.

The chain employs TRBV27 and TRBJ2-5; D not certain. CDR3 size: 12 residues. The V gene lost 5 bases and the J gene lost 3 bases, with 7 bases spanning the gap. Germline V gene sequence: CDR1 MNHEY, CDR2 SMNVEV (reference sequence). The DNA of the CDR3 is TGTGCCAGCAGTCCTAATGAAGAGACCCAGTACTTC. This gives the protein CASSPNEETQYF.

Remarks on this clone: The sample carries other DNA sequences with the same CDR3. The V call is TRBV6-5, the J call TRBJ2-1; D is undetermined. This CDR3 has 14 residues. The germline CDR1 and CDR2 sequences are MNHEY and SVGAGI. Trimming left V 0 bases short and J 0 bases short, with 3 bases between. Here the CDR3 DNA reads TGTGCCAGCAGTTACTCCGACTCCTACAATGAGCAGTTCTTC. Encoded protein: CASSYSDSYNEQFF.

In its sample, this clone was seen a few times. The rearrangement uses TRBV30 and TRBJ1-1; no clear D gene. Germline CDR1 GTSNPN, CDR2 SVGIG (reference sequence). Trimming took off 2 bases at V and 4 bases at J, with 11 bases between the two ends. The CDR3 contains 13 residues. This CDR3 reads CAWSQGRGTEAFF. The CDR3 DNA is TGTGCCTGGAGTCAAGGGAGAGGCACTGAAGCTTTCTTT.

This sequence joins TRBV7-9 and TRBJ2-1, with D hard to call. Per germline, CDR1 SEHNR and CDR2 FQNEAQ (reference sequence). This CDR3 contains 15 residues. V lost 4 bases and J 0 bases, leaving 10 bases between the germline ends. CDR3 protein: CASSYQWSSYNEQFF. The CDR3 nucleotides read TGTGCCAGCAGCTACCAATGGAGCTCCTACAATGAGCAGTTCTTC. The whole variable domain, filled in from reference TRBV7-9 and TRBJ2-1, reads DTGVSQNPRHKITKRGQNVTFRCDPISEHNRLYWYRQTLGQGPEFLTYFQNEAQLEKSRLLSDRFSAERPKGSFSTLEIQRTEQGDSAMYLCASSYQWSSYNEQFFGPGTRLTVL.

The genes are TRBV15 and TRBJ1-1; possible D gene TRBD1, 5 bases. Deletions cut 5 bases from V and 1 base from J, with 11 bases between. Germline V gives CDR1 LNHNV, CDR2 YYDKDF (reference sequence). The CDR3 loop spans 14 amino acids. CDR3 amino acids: CATSPRAQNTEAFF. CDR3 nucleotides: TGTGCCACCAGCCCCAGGGCCCAGAACACTGAAGCTTTCTTT.

CDR3 sequence: CASSQLPGLAGDTGELFF. The CDR3 region has the DNA TGCGCCAGCAGCCAACTCCCGGGACTAGCGGGAGACACCGGGGAGCTGTTTTTT. The gene calls are TRBV4-1 and TRBJ2-2, with 14 nucleotides matching TRBD2. Germline V lookup: CDR1 MGHRA, CDR2 YSYEKL. This CDR3 is 18 amino acids long. Losses at the gene ends were 2 bases for V and 3 bases for J; bases not matched to a gene: 5.

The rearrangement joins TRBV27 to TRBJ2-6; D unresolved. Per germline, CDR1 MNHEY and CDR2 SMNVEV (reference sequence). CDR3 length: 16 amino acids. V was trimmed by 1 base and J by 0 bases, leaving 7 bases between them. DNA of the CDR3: TGTGCCAGCAGTTTATTGGGCATCTCTGGGGCCAACGTCCTGACTTTC. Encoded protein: CASSLLGISGANVLTF.

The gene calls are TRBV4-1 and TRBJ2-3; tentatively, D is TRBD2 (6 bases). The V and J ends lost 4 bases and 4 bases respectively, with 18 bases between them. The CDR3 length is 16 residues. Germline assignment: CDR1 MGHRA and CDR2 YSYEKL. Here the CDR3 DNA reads TGCGCCAGCAGCCCAAGCACTGTTAGCGGTTCAGATACGCAGTATTTT. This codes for CASSPSTVSGSDTQYF.

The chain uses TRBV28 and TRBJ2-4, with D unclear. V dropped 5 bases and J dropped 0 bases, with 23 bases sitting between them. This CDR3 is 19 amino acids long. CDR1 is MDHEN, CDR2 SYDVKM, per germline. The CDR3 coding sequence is TGTGCCAGCAGTCACTCCCCGACTGAGTTCTCCCTAGCCAAAAACATTCAGTACTTC. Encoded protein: CASSHSPTEFSLAKNIQYF.

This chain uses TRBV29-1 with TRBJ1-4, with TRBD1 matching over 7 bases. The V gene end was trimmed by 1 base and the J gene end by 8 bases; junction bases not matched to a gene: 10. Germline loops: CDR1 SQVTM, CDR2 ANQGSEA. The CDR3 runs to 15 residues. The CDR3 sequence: CSVEGWTGGEEKLFF. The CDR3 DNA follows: TGCAGCGTTGAAGGCTGGACAGGTGGGGAGGAAAAACTGTTTTTT.

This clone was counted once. This CDR3 is CASSLESVGVVSGANVLTF. Written as DNA, the CDR3 is TGTGCCAGCAGCTTAGAAAGTGTTGGAGTAGTCTCTGGGGCCAACGTCCTGACTTTC. The V and J genes are TRBV7-2 and TRBJ2-6, with unresolved D. V lost 1 base to trimming and J lost 0 bases, with 16 bases between them. The CDR3 has 19 residues. Germline CDR1 SGHTA, CDR2 FQGNSA.

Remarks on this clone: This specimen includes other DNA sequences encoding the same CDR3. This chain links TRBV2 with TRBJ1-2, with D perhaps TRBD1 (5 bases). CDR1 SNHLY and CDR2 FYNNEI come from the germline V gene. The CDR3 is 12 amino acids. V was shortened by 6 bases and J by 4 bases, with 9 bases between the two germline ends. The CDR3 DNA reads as TGTGCCAGCAGGGGGACCGTCTATGGCTACACCTTC. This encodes CASRGTVYGYTF.

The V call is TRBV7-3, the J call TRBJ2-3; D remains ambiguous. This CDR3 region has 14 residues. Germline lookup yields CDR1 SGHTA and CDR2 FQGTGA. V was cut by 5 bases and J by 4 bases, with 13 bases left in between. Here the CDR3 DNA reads TGTGCCAGCAGCCCGGATACGACCGCAGATACGCAGTATTTT. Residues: CASSPDTTADTQYF. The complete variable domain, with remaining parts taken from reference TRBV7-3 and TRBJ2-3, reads GAGVSQTPSNKVTEKGKYVELRCDPISGHTALYWYRQSLGQGPEFLIYFQGTGAADDSGLPNDRFFAVRPEGSVSTLKIQRTERGDSAVYLCASSPDTTADTQYFGPGTRLTVL.

CDR3 nucleotides: TGTGCCAGCAACCCGGGACAGGGGGCTTACGAGCAGTACTTC. It yields the protein CASNPGQGAYEQYF. The chain couples TRBV5-6 to TRBJ2-7; 12 bases fit TRBD1. The CDR3 is made up of 14 amino acids. Germline CDR1 is SGHDT and CDR2 is YYEEEE. J lost 4 bases, V lost 6 bases, and 5 bases had no gene match. The whole variable domain, remainder taken from reference TRBV5-6 and TRBJ2-7, is DAGVTQSPTHLIKTRGQQVTLRCSPKSGHDTVSWYQQALGQGPQFIFQYYEEEERQRGNFPDRFSGHQFPNYSSELNVNALLLGDSALYLCASNPGQGAYEQYFGPGTRLTVT.

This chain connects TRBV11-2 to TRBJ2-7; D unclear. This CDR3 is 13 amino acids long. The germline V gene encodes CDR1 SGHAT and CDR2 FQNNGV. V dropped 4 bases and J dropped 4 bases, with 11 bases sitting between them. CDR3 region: CASSSDTDYEQYF. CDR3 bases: TGTGCCAGCAGCTCCGACACCGATTACGAGCAGTACTTC.

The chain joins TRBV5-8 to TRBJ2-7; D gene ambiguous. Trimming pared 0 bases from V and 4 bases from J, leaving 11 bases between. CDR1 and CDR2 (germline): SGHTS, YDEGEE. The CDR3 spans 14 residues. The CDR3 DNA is TGTGCCAGCAGCTTGGTACGATCCCGTTACGAGCAGTACTTC. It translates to CASSLVRSRYEQYF. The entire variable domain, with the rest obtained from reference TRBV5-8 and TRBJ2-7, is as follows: EAGVTQSPTHLIKTRGQQATLRCSPISGHTSVYWYQQALGLGLQFLLWYDEGEERNRGNFPPRFSGRQFPNYSSELNVNALELEDSALYLCASSLVRSRYEQYFGPGTRLTVT.

CDR3 sequence (DNA): TGCAGCGTTGGTCAGCCTAACACCGGGGAGCTGTTTTTT. The encoded protein is CSVGQPNTGELFF. The rearrangement links TRBV29-1 to TRBJ2-2; D gene unclear. Trimming cost V 4 bases and J 2 bases, with 8 bases left between them. Germline V CDR1 and CDR2: SQVTM, ANQGSEA. There are 13 residues in the CDR3.

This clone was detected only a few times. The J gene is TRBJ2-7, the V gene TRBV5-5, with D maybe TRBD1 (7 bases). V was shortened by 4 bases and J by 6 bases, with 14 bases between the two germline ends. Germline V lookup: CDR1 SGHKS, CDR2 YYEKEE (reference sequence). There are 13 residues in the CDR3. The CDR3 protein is CASSATGTGEQYF. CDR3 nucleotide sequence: TGTGCCAGCAGCGCGACAGGGACTGGCGAGCAGTACTTC.

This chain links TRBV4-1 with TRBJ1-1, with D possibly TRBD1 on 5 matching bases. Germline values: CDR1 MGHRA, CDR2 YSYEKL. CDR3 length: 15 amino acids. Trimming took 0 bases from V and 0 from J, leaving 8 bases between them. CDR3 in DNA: TGCGCCAGCAGCCAAGAAGACAGAATGAACACTGAAGCTTTCTTT. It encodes CASSQEDRMNTEAFF.

The CDR3 coding sequence is TGTGCCAGCAGGCACAGTGACGACTCCTATGGCTACACCTTC. Residues: CASRHSDDSYGYTF. The J gene is TRBJ1-2, the V gene TRBV6-6; D uncertain. Trimming removed 6 bases at V and 4 bases at J, with 15 bases between. Germline V gene sequence: CDR1 MNHNY, CDR2 SVGAGI (reference sequence). The CDR3 contains 14 residues.

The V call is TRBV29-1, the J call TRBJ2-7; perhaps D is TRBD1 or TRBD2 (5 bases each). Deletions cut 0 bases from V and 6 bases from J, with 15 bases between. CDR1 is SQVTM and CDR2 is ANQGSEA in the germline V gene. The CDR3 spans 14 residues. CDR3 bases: TGCAGCGTTGAAGATCTTGATCTGGGGACCGAGCAGTACTTC. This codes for CSVEDLDLGTEQYF.

CDR3 sequence (DNA): TGTGCCAGCAGTTTAGGTAGGGATGGTGAAGCTTTCTTT. Protein: CASSLGRDGEAFF. The genes are TRBV27 and TRBJ1-1; the D is unclear. This CDR3 is built from 13 residues. Per the germline V gene, CDR1 is MNHEY and CDR2 is SMNVEV (reference sequence). Trimming removed 2 bases at V and 7 bases at J, with 11 bases between.

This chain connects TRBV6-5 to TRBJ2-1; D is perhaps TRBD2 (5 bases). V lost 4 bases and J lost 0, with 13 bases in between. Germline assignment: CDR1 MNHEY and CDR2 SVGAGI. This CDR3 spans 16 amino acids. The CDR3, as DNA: TGTGCCAGCAGTTTCAGCGGATCTAGCTCCTACAATGAGCAGTTCTTC. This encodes CASSFSGSSSYNEQFF.

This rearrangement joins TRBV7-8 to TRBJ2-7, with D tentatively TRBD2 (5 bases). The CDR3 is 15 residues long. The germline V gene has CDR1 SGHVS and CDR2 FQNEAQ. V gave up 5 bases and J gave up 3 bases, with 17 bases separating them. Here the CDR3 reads CASSLPRGKDYEQYF. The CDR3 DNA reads TGTGCCAGCAGCCTTCCTCGGGGTAAAGACTACGAGCAGTACTTC.

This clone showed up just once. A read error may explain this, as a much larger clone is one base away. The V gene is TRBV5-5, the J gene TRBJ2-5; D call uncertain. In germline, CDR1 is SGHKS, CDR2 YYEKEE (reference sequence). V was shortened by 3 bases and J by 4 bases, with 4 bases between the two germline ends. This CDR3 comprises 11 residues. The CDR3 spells CASSSRETQYF. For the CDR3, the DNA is TGTGCCAGCAGCTCCCGAGAGACCCAGTACTTC. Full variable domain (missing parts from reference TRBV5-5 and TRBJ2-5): DAGVTQSPTHLIKTRGQQVTLRCSPISGHKSVSWYQQVLGQGPQFIFQYYEKEERGRGNFPDRFSARQFPNYSSELNVNALLLGDSALYLCASSSRETQYFGPGTRLLVL.

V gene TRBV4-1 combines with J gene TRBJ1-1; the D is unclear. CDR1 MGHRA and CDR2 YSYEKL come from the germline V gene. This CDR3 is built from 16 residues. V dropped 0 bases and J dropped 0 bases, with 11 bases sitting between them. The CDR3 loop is CASSQDPSTLNTEAFF. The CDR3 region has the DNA TGCGCCAGCAGCCAAGACCCAAGCACCCTGAACACTGAAGCTTTCTTT.